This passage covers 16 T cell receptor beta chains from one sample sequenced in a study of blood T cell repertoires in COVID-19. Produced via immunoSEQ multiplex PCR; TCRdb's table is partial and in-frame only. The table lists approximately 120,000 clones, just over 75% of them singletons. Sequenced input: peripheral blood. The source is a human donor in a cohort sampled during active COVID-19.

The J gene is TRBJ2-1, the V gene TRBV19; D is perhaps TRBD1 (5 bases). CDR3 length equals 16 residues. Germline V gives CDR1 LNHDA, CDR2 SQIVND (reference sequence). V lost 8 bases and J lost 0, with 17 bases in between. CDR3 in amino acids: CASEAGIKRSYNEQFF. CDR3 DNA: TGTGCCAGTGAGGCAGGGATTAAGCGCTCCTACAATGAGCAGTTCTTC. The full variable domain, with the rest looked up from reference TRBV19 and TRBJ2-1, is DGGITQSPKYLFRKEGQNVTLSCEQNLNHDAMYWYRQDPGQGLRLIYYSQIVNDFQKGDIAEGYSVSREKKESFPLTVTSAQKNPTAFYLCASEAGIKRSYNEQFFGPGTRLTVL.

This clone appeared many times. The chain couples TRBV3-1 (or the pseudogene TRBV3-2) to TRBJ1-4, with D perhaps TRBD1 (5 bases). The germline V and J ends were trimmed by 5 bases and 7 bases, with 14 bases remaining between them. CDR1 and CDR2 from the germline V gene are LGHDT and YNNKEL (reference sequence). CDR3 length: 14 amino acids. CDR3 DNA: TGTGCCAGCAGCTCAGGGAATATGGTTGAAAAACTGTTTTTT. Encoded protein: CASSSGNMVEKLFF.

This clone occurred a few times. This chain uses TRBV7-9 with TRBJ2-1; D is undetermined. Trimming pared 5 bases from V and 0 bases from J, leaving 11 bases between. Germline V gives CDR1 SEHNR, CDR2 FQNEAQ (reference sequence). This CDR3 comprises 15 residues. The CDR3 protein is CASSPAPGSYNEQFF. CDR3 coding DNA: TGTGCCAGCAGCCCCGCCCCCGGCTCCTACAATGAGCAGTTCTTC.

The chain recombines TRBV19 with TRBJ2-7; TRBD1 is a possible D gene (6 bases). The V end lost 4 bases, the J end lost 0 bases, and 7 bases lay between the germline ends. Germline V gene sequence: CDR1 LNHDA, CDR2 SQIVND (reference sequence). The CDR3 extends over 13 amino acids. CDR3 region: CASSTDSSYEQYF. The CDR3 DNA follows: TGTGCCAGTAGTACGGACAGCTCCTACGAGCAGTACTTC.

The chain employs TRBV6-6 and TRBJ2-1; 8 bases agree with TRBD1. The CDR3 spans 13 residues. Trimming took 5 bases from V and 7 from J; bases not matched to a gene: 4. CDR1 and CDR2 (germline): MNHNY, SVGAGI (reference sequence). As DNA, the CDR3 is TGTGCCAGCAGTAGCACAGGGGGGAATGAGCAGTTCTTC. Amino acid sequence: CASSSTGGNEQFF.

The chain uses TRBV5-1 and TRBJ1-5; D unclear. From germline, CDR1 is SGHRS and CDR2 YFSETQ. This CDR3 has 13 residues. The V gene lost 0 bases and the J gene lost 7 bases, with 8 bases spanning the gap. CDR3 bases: TGCGCCAGCAGCTTGGATCGGGGACAGCCCCAGCATTTT. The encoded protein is CASSLDRGQPQHF.

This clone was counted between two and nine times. CDR3 DNA sequence: TGTGCCAGCAGCTTAGCGCGACTAGCGGGGGGGGAGACCCAGTACTTC. Its translation is CASSLARLAGGETQYF. V and J are TRBV7-8 and TRBJ2-5; 14 bases are shared with TRBD2. The V and J ends lost 0 bases and 5 bases, in that order; junction bases with no gene match: 2. This CDR3 has 16 amino acids. Germline V CDR1 and CDR2: SGHVS, FQNEAQ.

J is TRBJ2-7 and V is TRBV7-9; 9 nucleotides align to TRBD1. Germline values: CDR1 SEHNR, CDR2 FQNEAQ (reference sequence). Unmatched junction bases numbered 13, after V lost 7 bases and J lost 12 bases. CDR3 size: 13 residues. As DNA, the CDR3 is TGTGCCAGCAATACCGCAGGGGGGACAGGGTGGTACTTC. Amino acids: CASNTAGGTGWYF.

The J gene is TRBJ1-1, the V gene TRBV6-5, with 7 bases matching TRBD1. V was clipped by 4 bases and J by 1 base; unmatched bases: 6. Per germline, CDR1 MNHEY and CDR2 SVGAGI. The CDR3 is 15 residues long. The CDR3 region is CASSSPGGSNTEAFF. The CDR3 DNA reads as TGTGCCAGCAGTTCCCCAGGGGGATCGAACACTGAAGCTTTCTTT.

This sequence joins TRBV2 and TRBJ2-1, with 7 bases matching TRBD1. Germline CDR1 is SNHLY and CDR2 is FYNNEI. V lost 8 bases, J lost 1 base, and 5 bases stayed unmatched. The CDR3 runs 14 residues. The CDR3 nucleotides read TGTGCCAGCTTAGAGGGACAGTCCTACAATGAGCAGTTCTTC. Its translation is CASLEGQSYNEQFF.

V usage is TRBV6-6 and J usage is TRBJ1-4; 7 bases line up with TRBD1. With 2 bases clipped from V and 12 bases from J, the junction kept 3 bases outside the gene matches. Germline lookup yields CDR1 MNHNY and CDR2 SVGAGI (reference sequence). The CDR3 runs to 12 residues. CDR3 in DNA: TGTGCCAGCAGTTACGTGCAGGGGGAACTGTTTTTT. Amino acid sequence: CASSYVQGELFF.

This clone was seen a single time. The CDR3 DNA reads TGTGCCAGCAGCGTGGGAGGGGGGGAGGCTTTCTTT. This encodes CASSVGGGEAFF. The rearrangement joins TRBV2 to TRBJ1-1; a weak D match, TRBD1 (6 bases). Trimming took 6 bases from V and 11 from J, leaving 16 bases between them. The germline V gene has CDR1 SNHLY and CDR2 FYNNEI. This CDR3 spans 12 amino acids.

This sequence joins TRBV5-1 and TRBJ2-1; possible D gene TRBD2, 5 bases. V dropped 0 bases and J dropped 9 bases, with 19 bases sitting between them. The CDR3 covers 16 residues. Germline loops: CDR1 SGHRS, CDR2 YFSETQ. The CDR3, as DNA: TGCGCCAGCAGCTTGGCCCCACTAGGTTCCCCTCCTGAGCAGTTCTTC. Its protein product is CASSLAPLGSPPEQFF.

The CDR3 DNA is TGTGCCAGTAGTCCGAGGGCCTCTTACATGAACACTGAAGCTTTCTTT. Its translation: CASSPRASYMNTEAFF. V gene TRBV19 combines with J gene TRBJ1-1, with D uncertain. The CDR3 extends over 16 amino acids. Per the germline V gene, CDR1 is LNHDA and CDR2 is SQIVND (reference sequence). The V end lost 5 bases, the J end lost 0 bases, and 16 bases lay between the germline ends.

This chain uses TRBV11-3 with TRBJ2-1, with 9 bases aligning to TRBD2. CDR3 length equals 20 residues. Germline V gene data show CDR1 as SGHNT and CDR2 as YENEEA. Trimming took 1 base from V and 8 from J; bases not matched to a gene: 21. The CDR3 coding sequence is TGTGCCAGCAGCTTAGGAGGGGTGGGGTTCGCGGGACTAGCAGTCGATGAGCAGTTCTTC. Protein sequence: CASSLGGVGFAGLAVDEQFF.

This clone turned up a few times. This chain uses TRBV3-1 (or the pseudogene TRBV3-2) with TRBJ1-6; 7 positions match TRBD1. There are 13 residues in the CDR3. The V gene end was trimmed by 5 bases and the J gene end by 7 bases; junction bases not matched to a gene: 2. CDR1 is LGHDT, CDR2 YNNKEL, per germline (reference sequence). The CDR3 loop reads CASSEGQNSPLHF. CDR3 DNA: TGTGCCAGCAGCGAGGGACAGAATTCACCCCTCCACTTT.